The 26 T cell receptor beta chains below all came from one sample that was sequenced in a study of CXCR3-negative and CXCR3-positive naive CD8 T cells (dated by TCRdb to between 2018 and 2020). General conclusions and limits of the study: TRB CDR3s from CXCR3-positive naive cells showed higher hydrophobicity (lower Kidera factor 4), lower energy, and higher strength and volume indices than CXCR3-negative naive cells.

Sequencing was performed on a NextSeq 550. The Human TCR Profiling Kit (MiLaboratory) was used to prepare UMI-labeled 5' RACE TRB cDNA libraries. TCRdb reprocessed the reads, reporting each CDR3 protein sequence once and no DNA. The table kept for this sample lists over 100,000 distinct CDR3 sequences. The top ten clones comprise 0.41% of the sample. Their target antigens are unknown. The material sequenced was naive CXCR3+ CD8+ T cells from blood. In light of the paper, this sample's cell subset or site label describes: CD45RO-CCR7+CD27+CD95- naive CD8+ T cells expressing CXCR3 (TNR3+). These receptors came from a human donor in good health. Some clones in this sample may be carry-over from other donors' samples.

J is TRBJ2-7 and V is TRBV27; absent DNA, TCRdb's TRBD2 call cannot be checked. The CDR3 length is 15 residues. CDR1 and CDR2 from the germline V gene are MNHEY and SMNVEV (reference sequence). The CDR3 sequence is CASSLSAGPSYEQYF.

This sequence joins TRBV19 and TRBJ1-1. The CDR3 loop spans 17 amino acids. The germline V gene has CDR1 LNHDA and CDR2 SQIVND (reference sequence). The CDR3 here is CASMGGDPTPANTEAFF.

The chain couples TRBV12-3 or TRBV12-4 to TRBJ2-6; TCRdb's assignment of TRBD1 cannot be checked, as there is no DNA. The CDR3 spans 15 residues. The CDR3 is CASSPTGAGANVLTF.

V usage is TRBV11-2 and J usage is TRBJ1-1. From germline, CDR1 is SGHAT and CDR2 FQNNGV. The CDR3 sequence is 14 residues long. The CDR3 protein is CASSSRESLGEAFF.

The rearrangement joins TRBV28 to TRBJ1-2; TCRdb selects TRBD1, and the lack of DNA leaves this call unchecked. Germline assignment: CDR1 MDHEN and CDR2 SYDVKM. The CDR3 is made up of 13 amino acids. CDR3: CASRRDEGYGYTF.

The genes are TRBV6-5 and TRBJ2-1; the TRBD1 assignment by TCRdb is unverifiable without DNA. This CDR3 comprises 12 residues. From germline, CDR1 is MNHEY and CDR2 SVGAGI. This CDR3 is CASSLGGREVFF.

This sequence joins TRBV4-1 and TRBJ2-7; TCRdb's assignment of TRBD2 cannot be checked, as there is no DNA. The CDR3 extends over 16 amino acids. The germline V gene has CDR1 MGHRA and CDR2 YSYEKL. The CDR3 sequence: CASSQDGASGYYEQYF.

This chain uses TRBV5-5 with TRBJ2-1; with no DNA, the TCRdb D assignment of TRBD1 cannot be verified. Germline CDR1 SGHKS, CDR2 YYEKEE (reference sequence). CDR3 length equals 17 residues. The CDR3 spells CASSLEGTGFAYNEQFF.

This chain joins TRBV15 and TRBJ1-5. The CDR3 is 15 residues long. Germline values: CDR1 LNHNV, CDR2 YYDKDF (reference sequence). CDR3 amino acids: CATSREPVMNQPQHF.

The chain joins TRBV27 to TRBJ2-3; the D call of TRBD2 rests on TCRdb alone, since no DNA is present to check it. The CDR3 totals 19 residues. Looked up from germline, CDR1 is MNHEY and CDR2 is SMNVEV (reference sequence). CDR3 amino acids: CASSLDRPGLAGGVDTQYF.

The CDR3 loop reads CASRGTEKETQYF. The rearrangement uses TRBV2 and TRBJ2-5; TCRdb's assignment of TRBD1 cannot be checked, as there is no DNA. CDR1 and CDR2 (germline): SNHLY, FYNNEI. The CDR3 contains 13 residues. Full variable domain (remainder filled in from reference TRBV2 and TRBJ2-5): EPEVTQTPSHQVTQMGQEVILRCVPISNHLYFYWYRQILGQKVEFLVSFYNNEISEKSEIFDDQFSVERPDGSNFTLKIRSTKLEDSAMYFCASRGTEKETQYFGPGTRLLVL.

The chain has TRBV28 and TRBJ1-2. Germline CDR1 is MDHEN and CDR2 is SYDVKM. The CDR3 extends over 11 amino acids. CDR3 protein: CASSPEWGYTF.

The CDR3 sequence is CATSELGGMGNEQFF. The chain has TRBV24-1 and TRBJ2-1; as DNA is missing, the TRBD1 call by TCRdb cannot be tested. The CDR3 loop spans 15 amino acids. Germline V gene lookup returns CDR1 KGHDR and CDR2 SFDVKD.

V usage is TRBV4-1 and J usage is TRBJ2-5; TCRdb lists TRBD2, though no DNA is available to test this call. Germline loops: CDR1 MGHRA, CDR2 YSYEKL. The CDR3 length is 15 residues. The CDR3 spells CASSQGLASQETQYF.

The CDR3 region is CASSLVEEGVYNEQFF. The rearrangement uses TRBV7-2 and TRBJ2-1; TCRdb lists TRBD1, though no DNA is available to test this call. The length of the CDR3 is 16 residues. The V gene's germline CDR1 is SGHTA and CDR2 FQGNSA.

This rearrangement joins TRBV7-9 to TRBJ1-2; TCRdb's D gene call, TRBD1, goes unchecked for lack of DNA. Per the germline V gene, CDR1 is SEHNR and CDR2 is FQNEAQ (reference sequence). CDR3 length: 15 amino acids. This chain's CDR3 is CASSLGTGGDYGYTF.

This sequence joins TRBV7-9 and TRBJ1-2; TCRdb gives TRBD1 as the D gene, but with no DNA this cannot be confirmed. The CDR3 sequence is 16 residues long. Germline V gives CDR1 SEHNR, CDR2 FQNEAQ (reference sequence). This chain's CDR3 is CASSLPAGTEPYGYTF.

The CDR3 is CASSPPKNRGDTEAFF. The chain joins TRBV28 to TRBJ1-1; as DNA is missing, the TRBD1 call by TCRdb cannot be tested. This CDR3 is 16 amino acids long. Germline CDR1 is MDHEN and CDR2 is SYDVKM. The full variable domain, in which reference TRBV28 and TRBJ1-1 provide the parts outside the CDR3, is DVKVTQSSRYLVKRTGEKVFLECVQDMDHENMFWYRQDPGLGLRLIYFSYDVKMKEKGDIPEGYSVSREKKERFSLILESASTNQTSMYLCASSPPKNRGDTEAFFGQGTRLTVV.

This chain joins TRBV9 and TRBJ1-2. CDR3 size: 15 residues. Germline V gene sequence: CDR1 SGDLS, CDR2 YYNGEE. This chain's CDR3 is CASSVGEGVPYGYTF.

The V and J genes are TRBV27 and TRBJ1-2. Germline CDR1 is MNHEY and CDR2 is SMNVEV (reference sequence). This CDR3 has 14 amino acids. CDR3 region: CASSFGRSGYGYTF.

CDR3 sequence: CASSYSRFNYGYTF. The chain joins TRBV6-5 to TRBJ1-2. Per germline, CDR1 MNHEY and CDR2 SVGAGI. There are 14 residues in the CDR3.

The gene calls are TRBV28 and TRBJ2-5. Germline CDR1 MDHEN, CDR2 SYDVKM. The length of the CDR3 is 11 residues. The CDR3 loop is CASSLLQTQYF.

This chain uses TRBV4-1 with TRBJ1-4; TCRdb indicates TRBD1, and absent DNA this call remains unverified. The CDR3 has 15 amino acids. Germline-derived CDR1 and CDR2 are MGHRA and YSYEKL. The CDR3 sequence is CASSQEGATDEKLFF.

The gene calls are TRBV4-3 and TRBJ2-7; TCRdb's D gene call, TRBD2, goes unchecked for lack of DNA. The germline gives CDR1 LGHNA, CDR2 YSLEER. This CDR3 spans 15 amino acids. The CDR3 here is CASSQGLPSGYEQYF.

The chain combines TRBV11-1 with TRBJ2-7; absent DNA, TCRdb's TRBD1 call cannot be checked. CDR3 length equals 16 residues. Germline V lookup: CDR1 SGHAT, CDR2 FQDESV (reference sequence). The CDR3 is CASSLDQGFDAYEQYF.

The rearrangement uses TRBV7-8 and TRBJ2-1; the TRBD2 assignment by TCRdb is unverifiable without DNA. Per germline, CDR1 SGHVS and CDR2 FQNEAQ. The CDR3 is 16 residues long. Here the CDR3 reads CASRSTSGSSYNEQFF.